This T cell receptor (beta chain) was profiled in a study of T cells in narcolepsy. This clone came up a few times. Its antigen is currently unknown. Sequencing used immunoSEQ multiplex PCR; TCRdb keeps in-frame clones, though not all of them. Among 8,000 to 8,500 clones listed, around two thirds were seen once. Findings and limits, study-wide: Same-patient CSF and blood CD4+ T cell clonotypes included HCRT-specific and TRIB2-specific autoreactive ones.

The origin of this receptor is a human donor with narcolepsy. The sample was CD45RA- memory CD8+ T cells from PBMCs.

The CDR3 sequence: CASLGQGVGGELFF. For the CDR3, the DNA is TGCGCCAGCTTGGGACAGGGGGTCGGCGGGGAGCTGTTTTTT. The chain carries TRBV5-1 and TRBJ2-2; 11 nucleotides line up with TRBD1. Germline CDR1 and CDR2: SGHRS and YFSETQ. V lost 7 bases, J lost 7 bases, and 6 bases stayed unmatched. The CDR3 is made up of 14 amino acids.